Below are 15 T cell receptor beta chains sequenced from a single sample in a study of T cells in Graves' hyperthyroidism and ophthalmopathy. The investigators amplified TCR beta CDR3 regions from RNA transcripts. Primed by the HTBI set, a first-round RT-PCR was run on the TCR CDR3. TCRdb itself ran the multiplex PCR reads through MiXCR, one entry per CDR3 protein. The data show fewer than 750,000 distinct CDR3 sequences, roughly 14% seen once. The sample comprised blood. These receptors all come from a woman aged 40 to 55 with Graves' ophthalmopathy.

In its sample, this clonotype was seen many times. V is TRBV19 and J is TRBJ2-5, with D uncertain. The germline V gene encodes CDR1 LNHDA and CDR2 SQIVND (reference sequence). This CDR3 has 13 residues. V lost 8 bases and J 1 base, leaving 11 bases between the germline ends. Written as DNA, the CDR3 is TGTGCCAGTTCTTCAGACTCCCAAGAGACCCAGTACTTC. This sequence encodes CASSSDSQETQYF.

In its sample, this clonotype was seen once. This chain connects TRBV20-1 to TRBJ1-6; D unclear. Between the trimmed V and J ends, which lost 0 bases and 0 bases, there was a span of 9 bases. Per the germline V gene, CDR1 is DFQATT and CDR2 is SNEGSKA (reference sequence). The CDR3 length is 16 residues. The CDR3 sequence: CSARDRESSYNSPLHF. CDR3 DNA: TGCAGTGCTAGAGATCGGGAGAGCTCCTATAATTCACCCCTCCACTTT.

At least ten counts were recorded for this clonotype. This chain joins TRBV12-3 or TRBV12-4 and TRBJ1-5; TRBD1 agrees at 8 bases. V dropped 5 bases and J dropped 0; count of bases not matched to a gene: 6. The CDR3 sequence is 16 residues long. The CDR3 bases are TGTGCCAGCAGTCTCCAGGGGGCGGTTAGCAATCAGCCCCAGCATTTT. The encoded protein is CASSLQGAVSNQPQHF.

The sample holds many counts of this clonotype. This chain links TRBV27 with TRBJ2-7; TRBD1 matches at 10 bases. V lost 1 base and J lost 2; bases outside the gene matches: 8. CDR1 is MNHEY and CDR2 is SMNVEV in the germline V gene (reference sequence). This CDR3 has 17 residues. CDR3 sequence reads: CASSLLGPGQGTYEQYF. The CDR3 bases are TGTGCCAGCAGTTTATTGGGACCGGGACAGGGGACCTACGAGCAGTACTTC.

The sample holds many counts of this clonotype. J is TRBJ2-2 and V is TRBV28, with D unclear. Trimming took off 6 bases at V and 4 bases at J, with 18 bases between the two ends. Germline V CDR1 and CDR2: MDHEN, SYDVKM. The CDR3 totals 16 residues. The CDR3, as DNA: TGTGCCAGCAGCTATGGTCGGACCACCTTCACCGGGGAGCTGTTTTTT. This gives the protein CASSYGRTTFTGELFF.

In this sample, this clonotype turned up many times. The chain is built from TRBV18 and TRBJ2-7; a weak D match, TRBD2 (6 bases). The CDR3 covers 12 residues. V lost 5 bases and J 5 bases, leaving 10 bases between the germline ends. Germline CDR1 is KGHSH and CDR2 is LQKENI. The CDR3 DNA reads TGTGCCAGCTCAAGGGAGGAGGACGAGCAGTACTTC. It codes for CASSREEDEQYF.

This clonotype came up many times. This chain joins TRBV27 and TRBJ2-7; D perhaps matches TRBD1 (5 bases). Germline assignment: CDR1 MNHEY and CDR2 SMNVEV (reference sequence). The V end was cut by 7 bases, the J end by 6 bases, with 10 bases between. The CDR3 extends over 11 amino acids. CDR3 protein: CASNPQGEQYF. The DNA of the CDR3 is TGTGCCAGCAATCCCCAGGGCGAGCAGTACTTC.

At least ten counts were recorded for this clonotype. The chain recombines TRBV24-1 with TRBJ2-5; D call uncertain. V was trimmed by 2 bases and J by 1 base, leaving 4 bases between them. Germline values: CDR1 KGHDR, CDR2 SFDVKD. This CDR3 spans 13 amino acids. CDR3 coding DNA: TGTGCCACCAGTGATTCGTTCCAAGAGACCCAGTACTTC. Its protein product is CATSDSFQETQYF.

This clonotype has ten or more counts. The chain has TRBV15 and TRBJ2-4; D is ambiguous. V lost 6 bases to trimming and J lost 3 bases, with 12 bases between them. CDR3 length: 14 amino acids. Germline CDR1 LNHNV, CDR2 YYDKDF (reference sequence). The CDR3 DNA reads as TGTGCCACCAGTGGAAGGGATGGCAAAAACATTCAGTACTTC. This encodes CATSGRDGKNIQYF.

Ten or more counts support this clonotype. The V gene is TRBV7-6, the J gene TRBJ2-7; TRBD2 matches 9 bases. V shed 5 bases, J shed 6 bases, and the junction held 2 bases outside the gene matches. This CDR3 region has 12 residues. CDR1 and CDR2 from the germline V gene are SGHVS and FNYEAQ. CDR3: CASSGTSSEQYF. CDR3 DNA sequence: TGTGCCAGCAGCGGGACTAGCTCCGAGCAGTACTTC.

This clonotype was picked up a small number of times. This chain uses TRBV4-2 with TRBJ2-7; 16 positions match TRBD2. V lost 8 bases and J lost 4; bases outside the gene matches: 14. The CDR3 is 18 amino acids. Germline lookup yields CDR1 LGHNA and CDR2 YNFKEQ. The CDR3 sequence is CASAQGTSGRAGVYEQYF. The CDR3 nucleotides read TGTGCCAGCGCCCAGGGGACTAGCGGGAGGGCCGGTGTTTACGAGCAGTACTTC.

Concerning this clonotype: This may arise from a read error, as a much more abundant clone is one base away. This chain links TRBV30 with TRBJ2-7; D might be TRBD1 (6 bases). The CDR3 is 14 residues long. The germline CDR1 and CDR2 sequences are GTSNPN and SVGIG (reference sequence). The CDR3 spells CAWSGTEMLYERYF. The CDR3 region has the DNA TGTGCCTGGAGTGGGACAGAGATGCTCTACGAGCGGTACTTC.

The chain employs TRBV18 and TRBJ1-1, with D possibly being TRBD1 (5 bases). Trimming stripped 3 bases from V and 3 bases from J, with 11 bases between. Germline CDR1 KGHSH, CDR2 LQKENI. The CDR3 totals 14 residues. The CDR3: CASSPQVGDTEAFF. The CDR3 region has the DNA TGTGCCAGCTCACCCCAGGTGGGGGACACTGAAGCTTTCTTT.

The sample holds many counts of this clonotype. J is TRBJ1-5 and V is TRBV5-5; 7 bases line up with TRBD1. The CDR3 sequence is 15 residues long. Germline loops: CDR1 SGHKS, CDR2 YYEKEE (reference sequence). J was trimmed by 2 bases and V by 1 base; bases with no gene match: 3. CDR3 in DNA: TGTGCCAGCAGCTTGCAGGGGGAACGCAATCAGCCCCAGCATTTT. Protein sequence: CASSLQGERNQPQHF.

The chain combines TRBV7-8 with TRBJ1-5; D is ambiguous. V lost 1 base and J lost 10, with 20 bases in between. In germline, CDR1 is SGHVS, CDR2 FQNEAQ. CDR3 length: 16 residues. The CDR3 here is CASSLVGYQESAPQHF. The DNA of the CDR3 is TGTGCCAGCAGCTTAGTGGGGTATCAGGAATCAGCACCCCAGCATTTT.